This is a list of T cell receptor beta chains from one sample in a study of T-cell memory formation after mild COVID-19. TCRdb recomputed calls from the 5' RACE reads with MiXCR, one row per CDR3 protein. The table records roughly 510,000 distinct CDR3 sequences, roughly 17% of them present only once. The specimen was PBMCs or a T cell subset sorted from them (not recorded which). The receptors were gathered from an adult woman who had mild COVID-19 (a few samples of this study predate the infection). Cell type and time point are not known. Each CDR3 is given without its conserved first and last residue.

v_gene	j_gene	CDR3aa
TRBV7-2	TRBJ2-1	ASSSRDPPNEQF
TRBV6-5	TRBJ1-2	ASSGAGLRDGYT
TRBV5-1	TRBJ1-1	ASSPYRGTEAF
TRBV5-1	TRBJ1-4	ASSTRSSSGNEKLF
TRBV20-1	TRBJ1-4	SASQSATNEKLF
TRBV24-1	TRBJ2-1	ATSDPGTVEKLF
TRBV2	TRBJ2-1	ASPGTVGNEQF
TRBV7-9	TRBJ2-3	ASSLSRTSGGTDTQY
TRBV3-1	TRBJ2-5	ASSQEPLTLAQVLQETQY
TRBV10-3	TRBJ2-5	AIRDRKETQY
TRBV7-9	TRBJ2-4	ASRGGAANIQY
TRBV4-1	TRBJ1-1	ASSLHWTGENTEAF
TRBV6-5	TRBJ2-5	ASSHPLGHQETQY
TRBV6-5	TRBJ2-1	ASSYSSLVAVNEQF
TRBV25-1	TRBJ2-7	ASSRIGGGESSYEQY
TRBV21-1	TRBJ1-2	ASSKGGVGGHPSMGDT
TRBV7-9	TRBJ1-1	ASSLIFGANTEAF
TRBV12-3/TRBV12-4	TRBJ2-7	ASSTAGNTYEQY
TRBV30	TRBJ2-2	AWSADQDRTNTGELF
TRBV3-1	TRBJ2-7	ASSPRYGYEQY
TRBV3-1	TRBJ2-2	ASSQRDSTNTGELF
TRBV27	TRBJ1-2	ASKVGQGAYGYT
TRBV9	TRBJ2-3	ASNVAGGPSDTQY
TRBV12-3/TRBV12-4	TRBJ2-4	ASSSRTSGDENIQY